This T cell receptor beta chain was documented in a study of cytomegalovirus exposure and HLA in healthy donors (dated by TCRdb to 2015 to 2018). Background for the entire study: The 670 or so repertoires of the first cohort and the 95 to 150 validation repertoires were produced on the same platform, according to a later analysis. The study aimed to test whether signatures of past pathogen exposure could be identified by cataloging public T cell receptors. A separate validation cohort of approximately 130 different subjects was used in addition to the roughly 640-subject first cohort. High-throughput TCR immunosequencing, statistical association of individual TCRs with disease status, and machine learning were combined to predict cytomegalovirus infection status.

The trim is 7 bases for V and 0 bases for J, with a gap of 10 bases between the germline ends. The CDR3 starts with the cysteine, ends with the phenylalanine, and has 14 residues. Only the CDR3 region is kept as DNA, spanning 42 bases read in frame from base 1. CDR1 and CDR2, per the germline V gene (reference sequence), are LNHDA and SQIVND. The method behind the library was the immunoSEQ multiplex PCR assay. On the study's bioinformatics: A statistical classification framework was developed to diagnose cytomegalovirus status using the catalog of TCR beta chain sequences. In TCRdb, the immuneACCESS table is reduced to in-frame sequences with V and J assigned. These tables do not hold every clone; where another copy was compared, an unresolved V gene accounts for under half, and the others remain unexplained. V and J calls and clone size come straight from that table; D and trimming were deduced from the DNA. This sample has more than 85,000 clones in its table, and approximately 95% of those were observed once. The ten most abundant clones make up roughly 0.82% of the sample.

Turning to this clone: What this receptor recognizes is not known. Base qualities are not at hand, and no much larger clone is one base apart.

Donors formed part of the validation cohort, which comprised 120 subjects and was distinct from the first cohort of 550 to 850 subjects. Overall study results and their limits: Cytomegalovirus status was reported to be diagnosed by the classifier with high specificity and sensitivity in both the original and validation cohorts. In vitro tests confirmed that a few of the cytomegalovirus-associated TCR beta chains recognize cytomegalovirus antigens. The study listed over 150 TCR beta chains as associated with cytomegalovirus. Most TCR sequences were seen in very few donors, while some public TCRs were found in many individuals. The authors suggested that the approach could potentially be extended to other disease states and immunological phenotypes. Of the cluster scores, around 95% were above 0 in a later analysis, which found that TCRs clustered in the first cohort also tended to co-occur in the roughly 130 validation repertoires. The validation cohort had no HLA typing available for a later analysis, so co-occurrence within that cohort was assessed over all 110 or so repertoires.

Sequences were obtained from PBMCs. This clonotype was sampled from a young woman in good health and CMV-seronegative. The V and J segments used are TRBV19 and TRBJ1-5, with the D gene uncertain. At the DNA level, the sequence is TGTGCCAGTAACCCCAGGTATAGCAATCAGCCCCAGCATTTT. It is translated as CASNPRYSNQPQHF.